The entry below describes one T cell receptor beta chain. Its target is unknown. As the sequencing template, cDNA was produced by extracting RNA and reverse transcribing it. Only in-frame clones appear in the TCRdb table, and some are missing; sequencing was by immunoSEQ multiplex PCR. The sample records about 190,000 clones, 50% to 75% being singletons. The data are from a study of CD8+ T cells in alopecia areata. Study background: Tofacitinib administration to treated patients was oral, at 5 to 10 mg twice daily. A 6-month period off drug followed tofacitinib, which lasted 6 to 18 months. Study outcomes and limitations: Relative to normal scalp, lesional scalp, especially alopecia totalis/universalis, showed higher clonality.

In alopecia areata patients, both lesional scalp punch biopsies and peripheral blood were collected. This receptor was taken from a human donor with alopecia areata. Specimen: CD4+ T cells sorted from blood, collected at week 0.

CDR3 loop: CAISASGSSYEQYF. CDR3 nucleotide sequence: TGTGCCATCAGTGCGTCGGGAAGCTCCTACGAGCAGTACTTC. This sequence joins TRBV10-3 and TRBJ2-7; D perhaps matches TRBD2 (5 bases). V lost 4 bases and J lost 0, with 10 bases in between. CDR3 length equals 14 residues. Germline values: CDR1 ENHRY, CDR2 SYGVKD.